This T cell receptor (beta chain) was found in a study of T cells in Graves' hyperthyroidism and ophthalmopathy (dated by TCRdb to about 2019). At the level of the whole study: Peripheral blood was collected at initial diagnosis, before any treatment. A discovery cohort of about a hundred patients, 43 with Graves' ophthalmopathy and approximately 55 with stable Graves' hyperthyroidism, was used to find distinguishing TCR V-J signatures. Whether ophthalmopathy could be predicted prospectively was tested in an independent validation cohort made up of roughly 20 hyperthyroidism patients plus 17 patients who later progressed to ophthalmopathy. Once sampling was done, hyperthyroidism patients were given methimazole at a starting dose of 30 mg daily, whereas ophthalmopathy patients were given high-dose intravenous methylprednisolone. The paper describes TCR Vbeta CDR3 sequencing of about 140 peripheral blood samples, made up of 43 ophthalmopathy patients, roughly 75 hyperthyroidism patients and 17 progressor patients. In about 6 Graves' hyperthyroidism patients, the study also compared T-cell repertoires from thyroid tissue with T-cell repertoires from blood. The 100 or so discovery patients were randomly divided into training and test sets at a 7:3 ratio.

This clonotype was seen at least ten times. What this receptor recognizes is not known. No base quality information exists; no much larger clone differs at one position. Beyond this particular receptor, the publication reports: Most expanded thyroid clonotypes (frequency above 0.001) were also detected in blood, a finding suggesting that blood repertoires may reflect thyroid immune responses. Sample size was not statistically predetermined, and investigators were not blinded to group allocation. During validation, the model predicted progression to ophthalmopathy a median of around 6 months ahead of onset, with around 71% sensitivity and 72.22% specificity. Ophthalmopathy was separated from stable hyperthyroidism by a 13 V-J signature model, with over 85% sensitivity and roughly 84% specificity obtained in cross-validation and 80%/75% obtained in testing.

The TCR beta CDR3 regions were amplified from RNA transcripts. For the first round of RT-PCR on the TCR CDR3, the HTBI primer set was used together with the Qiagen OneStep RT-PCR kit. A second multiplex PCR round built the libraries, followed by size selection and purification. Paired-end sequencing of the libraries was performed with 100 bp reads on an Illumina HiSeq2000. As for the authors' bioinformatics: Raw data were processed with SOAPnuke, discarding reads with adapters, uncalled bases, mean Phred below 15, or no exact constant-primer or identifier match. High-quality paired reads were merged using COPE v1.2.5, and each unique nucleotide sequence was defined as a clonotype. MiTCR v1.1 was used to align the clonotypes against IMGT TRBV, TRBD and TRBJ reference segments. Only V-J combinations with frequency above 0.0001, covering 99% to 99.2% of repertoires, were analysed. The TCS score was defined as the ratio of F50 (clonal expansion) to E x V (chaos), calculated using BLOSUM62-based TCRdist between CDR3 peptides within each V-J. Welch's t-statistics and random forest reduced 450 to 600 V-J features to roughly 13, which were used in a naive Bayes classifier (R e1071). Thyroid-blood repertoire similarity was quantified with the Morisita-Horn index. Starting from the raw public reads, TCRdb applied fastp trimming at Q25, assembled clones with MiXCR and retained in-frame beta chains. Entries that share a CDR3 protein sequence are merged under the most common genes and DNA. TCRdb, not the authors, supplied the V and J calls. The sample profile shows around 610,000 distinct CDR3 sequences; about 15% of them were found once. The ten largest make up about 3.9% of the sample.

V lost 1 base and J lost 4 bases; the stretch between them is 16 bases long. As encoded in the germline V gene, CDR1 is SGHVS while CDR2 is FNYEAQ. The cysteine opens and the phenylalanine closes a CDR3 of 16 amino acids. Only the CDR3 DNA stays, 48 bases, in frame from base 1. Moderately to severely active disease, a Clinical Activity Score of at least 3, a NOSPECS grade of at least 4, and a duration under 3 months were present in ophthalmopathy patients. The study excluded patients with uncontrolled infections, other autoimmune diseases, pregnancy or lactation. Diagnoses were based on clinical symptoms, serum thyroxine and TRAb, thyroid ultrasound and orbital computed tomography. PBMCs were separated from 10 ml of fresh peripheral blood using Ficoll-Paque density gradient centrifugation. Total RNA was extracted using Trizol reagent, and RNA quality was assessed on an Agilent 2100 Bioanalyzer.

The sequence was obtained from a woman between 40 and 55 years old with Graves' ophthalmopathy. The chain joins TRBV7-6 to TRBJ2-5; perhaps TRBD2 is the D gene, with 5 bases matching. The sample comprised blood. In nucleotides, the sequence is TGTGCCAGCAGCTTAGGGGCCCCCTATGAGGGAGAGACCCAGTACTTC. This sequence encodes CASSLGAPYEGETQYF.